The rows below give T cell receptor beta chains drawn from one sample of a study of PD-1 blockade in classical Hodgkin lymphoma. Here immunoSEQ multiplex PCR was the method, and the copy in TCRdb shows in-frame clones only, minus some. Of more than 140,000 clones in the sample, around 84% were seen once. This sample comprised peripheral blood mononuclear cells (PBMCs), obtained before the second cycle of nivolumab. The source of these receptors is a human donor with classical Hodgkin lymphoma. CDR3s leave out the opening cysteine and the closing phenylalanine or tryptophan. Fields, in order: V gene, D gene, CDR3 length, CDR3 protein. A D gene is named only where the DNA matches it firmly.

v_gene: TRBV5-1
d_gene: TRBD2
len: 14
CDR3aa: ASSSGLAGITGELF

v_gene: TRBV5-1
d_gene: TRBD2
len: 12
CDR3aa: ASRRDYTEDTQY

v_gene: TRBV11-2
d_gene: .
len: 13
CDR3aa: ASSLRPRGNTEAF

v_gene: TRBV5-4
d_gene: .
len: 11
CDR3aa: ASSLGGVETQY

v_gene: TRBV5-4
d_gene: .
len: 11
CDR3aa: ASSLGAGYEQF

v_gene: TRBV6-5
d_gene: .
len: 13
CDR3aa: ASSYSLGADTEAF

v_gene: TRBV7-2
d_gene: .
len: 14
CDR3aa: ASSPQGQLAKNIQY

v_gene: TRBV2
d_gene: TRBD1
len: 12
CDR3aa: ASKGQGIFQPQH

v_gene: TRBV10-3
d_gene: TRBD1
len: 12
CDR3aa: AISEDRGNEKLF

v_gene: TRBV2
d_gene: .
len: 10
CDR3aa: ASSEAGGEAF

v_gene: TRBV5-1
d_gene: .
len: 16
CDR3aa: ASSLGAMPVPSGNTIY

v_gene: TRBV11-1
d_gene: .
len: 10
CDR3aa: ASSQRYYEQY

v_gene: TRBV5-6
d_gene: .
len: 15
CDR3aa: ASTGDLTPRQLYGYT

v_gene: TRBV5-4
d_gene: TRBD2
len: 13
CDR3aa: ASRKTSGIQETQY

v_gene: TRBV9
d_gene: .
len: 13
CDR3aa: ASSERGVINEKLF

v_gene: TRBV9
d_gene: .
len: 12
CDR3aa: ASSVEKANTEAF

v_gene: TRBV19
d_gene: TRBD1
len: 15
CDR3aa: ASSIGRTGARTDTQY

v_gene: TRBV5-1
d_gene: .
len: 13
CDR3aa: ASSSTPPSTDTQY

v_gene: TRBV7-6
d_gene: TRBD2
len: 14
CDR3aa: ASSVLAGSMYNEQF

v_gene: TRBV29-1
d_gene: .
len: 10
CDR3aa: SVGTGFYEQY

v_gene: TRBV9
d_gene: .
len: 13
CDR3aa: ASSRVSGIQETQY